The rows below give T cell receptor beta chains drawn from one sample of a study of circulating tumor DNA in untreated peripheral T-cell lymphoma. Assay used: immunoSEQ multiplex PCR; TCRdb lists only in-frame clones, some missing. The table lists some 7,000 clones, approximately 62% of them singletons. The sequencing input was tumor tissue. The receptors here all came from a human donor with peripheral T-cell lymphoma. Both conserved end residues are part of each CDR3. The order of the fields is clone size, V gene, J gene, CDR3 protein. A clone size is listed for some rows: how often the clone was seen (once, few, many), or a class if it is expanded.

>few|TRBV14|TRBJ1-6
CASSRTVYNSPLHF
>NA|TRBV6-8|TRBJ2-3
CASSYPKRGIDTQYF
>NA|TRBV10-2|TRBJ2-1
CATTGDPYNEQFF
>few|TRBV14|TRBJ1-1
CASSLQVGGETEAFF
>NA|TRBV6-8|TRBJ1-2
CASSSPNYGYTF
>NA|TRBV9|TRBJ1-2
CASSSLYRATGYGYTF
>NA|TRBV18|TRBJ2-7
CASSETSYEQYF
>once|TRBV19|TRBJ2-1
CASSSPGHTENEQFF
>few|TRBV14|TRBJ2-1
CASSQGQGAFYNEQFF
>few|TRBV1|TRBJ2-2
CASSQHNGGADTGELFF
>NA|TRBV23-1|TRBJ2-7
CASSQDQEVYEQYF
>NA|TRBV28|TRBJ2-1
CASKSGGRPYNEQFF
>NA|TRBV19|TRBJ1-5
CASSIDRVREPQHF
>few|TRBV12-5|TRBJ2-7
CASEDSYEQYF